Listed here are 4 T cell receptor beta chains from one sample, sequenced in a study of blood T cell repertoires in COVID-19. Assay used: immunoSEQ multiplex PCR; TCRdb lists only in-frame clones, some missing. The data hold fewer than 150,000 clones, with roughly 80% observed a single time. Sequencing used peripheral blood. These TCRs come from a woman aged 30 to 39 who had recovered from COVID-19.

This chain uses TRBV27 with TRBJ2-2; D possibly corresponds to TRBD1 (8 bases). CDR1 is MNHEY and CDR2 is SMNVEV in the germline V gene (reference sequence). This CDR3 is built from 18 residues. The V and J ends lost 3 bases and 5 bases respectively, with 22 bases between them. CDR3 amino acids: CASSFGRYRGGVTGELFF. The CDR3 DNA is TGTGCCAGCAGTTTCGGGCGATACAGGGGGGGAGTTACCGGGGAGCTGTTTTTT.

The chain carries TRBV15 and TRBJ2-7, with 8 bases identical to TRBD1. CDR1 LNHNV and CDR2 YYDKDF come from the germline V gene (reference sequence). CDR3 length: 15 amino acids. Trimming took 1 base from V and 5 from J; bases not matched to a gene: 7. The CDR3 is CATSRARDRSHEQYF. In DNA form, the CDR3 reads TGTGCCACCAGCAGAGCCCGGGACAGGAGCCACGAGCAGTACTTC.

This clone appeared once. The chain recombines TRBV5-1 with TRBJ2-1; possible D gene TRBD1, 6 bases. With 2 bases removed from V and 3 bases from J, the gap between germline ends came to 9 bases. Per germline, CDR1 SGHRS and CDR2 YFSETQ. This CDR3 has 14 amino acids. In DNA, the CDR3 is TGCGCCAGCAGCTTCTCCAGGGGCTACAATGAGCAGTTCTTC. Its protein product is CASSFSRGYNEQFF.

This chain joins TRBV27 and TRBJ1-1; D might be TRBD1 (6 bases). Trimming stripped 5 bases from V and 0 bases from J, with 16 bases between. The CDR3 runs 16 residues. Looked up from germline, CDR1 is MNHEY and CDR2 is SMNVEV (reference sequence). CDR3 sequence reads: CASSAYIQGMNTEAFF. CDR3 nucleotide sequence: TGTGCCAGCAGTGCTTATATCCAGGGGATGAACACTGAAGCTTTCTTT.